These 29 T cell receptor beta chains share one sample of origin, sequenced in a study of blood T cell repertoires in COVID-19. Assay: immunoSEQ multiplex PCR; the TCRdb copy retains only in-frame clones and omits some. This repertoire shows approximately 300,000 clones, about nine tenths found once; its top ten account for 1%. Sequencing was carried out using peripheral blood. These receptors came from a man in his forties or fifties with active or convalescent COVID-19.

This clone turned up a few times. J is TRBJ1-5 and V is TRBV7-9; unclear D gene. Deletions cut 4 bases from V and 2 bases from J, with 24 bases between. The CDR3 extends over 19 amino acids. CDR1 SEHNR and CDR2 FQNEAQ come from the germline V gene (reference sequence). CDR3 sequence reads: CASSSNDYRQRYGNQPQHF. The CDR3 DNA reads TGTGCCAGCAGCTCAAACGACTACAGACAAAGATATGGCAATCAGCCCCAGCATTTT.

The CDR3, as DNA: TGTGCCAGCAGTGTCCGGACTCCCGGGACCGGGGAGCTGTTTTTT. Translated: CASSVRTPGTGELFF. The chain has TRBV2 and TRBJ2-2; a possible D gene is TRBD2 (5 bases). The CDR3 sequence is 15 residues long. Germline loops: CDR1 SNHLY, CDR2 FYNNEI. V lost 4 bases and J 5 bases, leaving 14 bases between the germline ends.

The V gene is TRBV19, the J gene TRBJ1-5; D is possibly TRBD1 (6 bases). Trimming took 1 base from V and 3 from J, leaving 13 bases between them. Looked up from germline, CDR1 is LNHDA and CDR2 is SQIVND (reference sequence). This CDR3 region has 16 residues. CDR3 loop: CASSIVGGASNQPQHF. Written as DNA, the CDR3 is TGTGCCAGTAGTATAGTGGGGGGGGCGTCCAATCAGCCCCAGCATTTT.

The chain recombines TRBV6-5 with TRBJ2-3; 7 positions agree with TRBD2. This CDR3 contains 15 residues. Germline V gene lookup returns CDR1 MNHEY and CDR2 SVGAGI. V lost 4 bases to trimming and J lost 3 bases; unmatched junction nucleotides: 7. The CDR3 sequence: CASSSPGGSTDTQYF. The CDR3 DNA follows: TGTGCCAGCAGTTCGCCGGGAGGCAGTACAGATACGCAGTATTTT.

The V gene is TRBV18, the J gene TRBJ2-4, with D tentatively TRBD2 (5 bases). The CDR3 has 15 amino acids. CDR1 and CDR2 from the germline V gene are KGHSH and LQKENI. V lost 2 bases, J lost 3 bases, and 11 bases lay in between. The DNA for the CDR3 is TGTGCCAGCTCACCAGTCGAGGGTGGCAAAAACATTCAGTACTTC. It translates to CASSPVEGGKNIQYF.

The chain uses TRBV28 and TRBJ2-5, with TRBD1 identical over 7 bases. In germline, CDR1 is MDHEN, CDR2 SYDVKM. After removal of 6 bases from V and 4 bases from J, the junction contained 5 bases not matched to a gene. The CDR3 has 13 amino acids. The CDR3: CASSLTGIETQYF. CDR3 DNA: TGTGCCAGCAGCCTGACAGGGATAGAGACCCAGTACTTC.

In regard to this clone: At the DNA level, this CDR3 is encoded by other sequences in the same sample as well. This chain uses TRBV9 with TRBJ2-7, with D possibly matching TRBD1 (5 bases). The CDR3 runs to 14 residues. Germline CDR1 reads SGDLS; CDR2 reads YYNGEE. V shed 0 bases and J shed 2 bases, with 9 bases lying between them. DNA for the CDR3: TGTGCCAGCAGCGTAGGAACAGGAACCTACGAGCAGTACTTC. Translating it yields CASSVGTGTYEQYF.

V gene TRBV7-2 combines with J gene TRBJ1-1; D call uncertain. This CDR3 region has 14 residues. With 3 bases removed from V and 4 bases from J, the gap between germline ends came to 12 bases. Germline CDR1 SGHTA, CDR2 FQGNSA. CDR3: CASSFGQILTEAFF. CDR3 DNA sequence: TGTGCCAGCAGCTTTGGGCAGATCCTCACTGAAGCTTTCTTT.

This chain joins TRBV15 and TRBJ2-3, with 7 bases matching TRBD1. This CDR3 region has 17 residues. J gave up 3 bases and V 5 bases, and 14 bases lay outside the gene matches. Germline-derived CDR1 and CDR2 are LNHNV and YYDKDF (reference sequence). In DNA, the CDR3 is TGTGCCACCAGCTCCAACCCCGGGACAGACGCTACAGATACGCAGTATTTT. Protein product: CATSSNPGTDATDTQYF.

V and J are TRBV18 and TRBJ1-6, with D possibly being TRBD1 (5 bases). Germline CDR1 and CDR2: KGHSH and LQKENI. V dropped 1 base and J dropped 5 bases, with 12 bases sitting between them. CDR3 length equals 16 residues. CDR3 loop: CASSPQGRANNSPLHF. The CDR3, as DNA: TGTGCCAGCTCACCACAGGGGAGGGCTAATAATTCACCCCTCCACTTT.

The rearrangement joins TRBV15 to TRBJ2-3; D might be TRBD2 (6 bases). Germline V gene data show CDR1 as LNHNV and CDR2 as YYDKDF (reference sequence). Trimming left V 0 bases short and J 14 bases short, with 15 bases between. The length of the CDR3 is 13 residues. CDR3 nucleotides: TGTGCCACCAGCAGAGATGGAGGGCGTCGAACGTATTTT. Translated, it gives CATSRDGGRRTYF.

This CDR3 reads CASSQDRQGASYEQYF. As DNA, the CDR3 is TGCGCCAGCAGCCAAGATCGACAGGGGGCCTCCTACGAGCAGTACTTC. This sequence joins TRBV4-3 and TRBJ2-7; 10 positions agree with TRBD1. The CDR3 sequence is 16 residues long. Germline CDR1 LGHNA, CDR2 YSLEER. With 0 bases clipped from V and 0 bases from J, the junction kept 2 bases outside the gene matches.

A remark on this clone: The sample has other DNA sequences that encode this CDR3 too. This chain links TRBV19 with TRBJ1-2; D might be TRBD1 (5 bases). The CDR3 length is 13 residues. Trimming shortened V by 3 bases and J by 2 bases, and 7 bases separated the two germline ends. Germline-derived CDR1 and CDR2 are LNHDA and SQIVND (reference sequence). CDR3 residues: CASSMGQNYGYTF. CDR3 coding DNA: TGTGCCAGTAGTATGGGGCAGAACTATGGCTACACCTTC. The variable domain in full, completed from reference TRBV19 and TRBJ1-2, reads DGGITQSPKYLFRKEGQNVTLSCEQNLNHDAMYWYRQDPGQGLRLIYYSQIVNDFQKGDIAEGYSVSREKKESFPLTVTSAQKNPTAFYLCASSMGQNYGYTFGSGTRLTVV.

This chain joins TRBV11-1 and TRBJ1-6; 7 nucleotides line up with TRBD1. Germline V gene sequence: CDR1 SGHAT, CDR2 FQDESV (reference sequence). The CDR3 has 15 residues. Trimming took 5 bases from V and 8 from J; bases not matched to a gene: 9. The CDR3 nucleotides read TGTGCCAGCAGCCGGACCGGGACAGAGGATTCACCCCTCCACTTT. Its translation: CASSRTGTEDSPLHF.

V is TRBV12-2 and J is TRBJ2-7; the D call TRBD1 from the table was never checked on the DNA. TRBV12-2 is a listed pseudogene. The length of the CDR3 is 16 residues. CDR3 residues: CASRLRPGQGADEQYF. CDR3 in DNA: TGTGCAAGTCGCTTGAGACCGGGACAGGGGGCGGATGAGCAGTACTTC.

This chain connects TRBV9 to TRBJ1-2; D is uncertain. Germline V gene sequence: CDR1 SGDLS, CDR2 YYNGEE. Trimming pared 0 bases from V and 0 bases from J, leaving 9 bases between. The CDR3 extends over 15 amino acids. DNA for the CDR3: TGTGCCAGCAGCGTAGATTACACCCCTAACTATGGCTACACCTTC. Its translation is CASSVDYTPNYGYTF.

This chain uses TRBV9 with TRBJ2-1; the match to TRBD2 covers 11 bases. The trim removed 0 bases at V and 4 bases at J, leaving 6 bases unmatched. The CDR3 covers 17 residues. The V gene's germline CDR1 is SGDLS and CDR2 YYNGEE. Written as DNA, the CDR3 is TGTGCCAGCAGCGTAGAGAGTAGCGGGAGGGGATACAATGAGCAGTTCTTC. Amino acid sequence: CASSVESSGRGYNEQFF.

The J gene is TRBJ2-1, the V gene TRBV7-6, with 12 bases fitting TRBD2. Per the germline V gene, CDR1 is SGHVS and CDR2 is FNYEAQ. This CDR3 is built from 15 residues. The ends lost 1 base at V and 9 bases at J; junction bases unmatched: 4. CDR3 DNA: TGTGCCAGCAGCTTAGGGACTAGCGGGAAGATTGAGCAGTTCTTC. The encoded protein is CASSLGTSGKIEQFF.

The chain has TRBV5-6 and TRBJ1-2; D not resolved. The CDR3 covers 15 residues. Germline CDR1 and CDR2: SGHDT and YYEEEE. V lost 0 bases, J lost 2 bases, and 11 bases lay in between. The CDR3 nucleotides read TGTGCCAGCAGCTTGGCAGGCAGACTAAACTATGGCTACACCTTC. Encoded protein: CASSLAGRLNYGYTF. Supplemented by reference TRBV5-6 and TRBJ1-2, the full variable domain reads DAGVTQSPTHLIKTRGQQVTLRCSPKSGHDTVSWYQQALGQGPQFIFQYYEEEERQRGNFPDRFSGHQFPNYSSELNVNALLLGDSALYLCASSLAGRLNYGYTFGSGTRLTVV.

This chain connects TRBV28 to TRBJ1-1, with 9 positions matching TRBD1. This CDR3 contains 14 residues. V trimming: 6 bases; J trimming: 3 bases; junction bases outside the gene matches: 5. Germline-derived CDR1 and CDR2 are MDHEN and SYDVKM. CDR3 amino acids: CASSPWTGDTEAFF. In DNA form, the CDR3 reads TGTGCCAGCAGCCCATGGACAGGGGACACTGAAGCTTTCTTT.

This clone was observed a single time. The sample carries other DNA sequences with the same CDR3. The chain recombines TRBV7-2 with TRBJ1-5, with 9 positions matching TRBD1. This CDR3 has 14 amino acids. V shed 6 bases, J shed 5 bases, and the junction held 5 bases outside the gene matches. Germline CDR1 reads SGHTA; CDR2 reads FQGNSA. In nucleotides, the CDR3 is TGTGCCAGCAGTGGGGGACAGGGACATCAGCCCCAGCATTTT. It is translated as CASSGGQGHQPQHF.

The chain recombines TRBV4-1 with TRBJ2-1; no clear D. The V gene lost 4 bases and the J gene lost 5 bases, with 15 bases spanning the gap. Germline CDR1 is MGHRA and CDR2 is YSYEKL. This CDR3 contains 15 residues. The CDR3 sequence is CASSRGESRHNEQFF. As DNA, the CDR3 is TGCGCCAGCAGCCGCGGAGAGAGCCGACACAATGAGCAGTTCTTC.

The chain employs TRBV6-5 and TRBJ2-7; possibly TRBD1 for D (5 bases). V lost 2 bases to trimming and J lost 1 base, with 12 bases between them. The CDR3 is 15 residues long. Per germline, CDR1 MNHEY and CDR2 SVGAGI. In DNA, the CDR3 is TGTGCCAGCAGTTACACTGGACACTTGTCCTACGAGCAGTACTTC. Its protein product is CASSYTGHLSYEQYF.

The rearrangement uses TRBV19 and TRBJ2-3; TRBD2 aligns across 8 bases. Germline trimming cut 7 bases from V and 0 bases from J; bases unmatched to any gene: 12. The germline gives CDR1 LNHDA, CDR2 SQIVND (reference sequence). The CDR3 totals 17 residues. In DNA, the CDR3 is TGTGCCAGTATCGACCGGGGCGGGGGGCGGAGCACAGATACGCAGTATTTT. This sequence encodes CASIDRGGGRSTDTQYF. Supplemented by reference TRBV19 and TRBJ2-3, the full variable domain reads DGGITQSPKYLFRKEGQNVTLSCEQNLNHDAMYWYRQDPGQGLRLIYYSQIVNDFQKGDIAEGYSVSREKKESFPLTVTSAQKNPTAFYLCASIDRGGGRSTDTQYFGPGTRLTVL.

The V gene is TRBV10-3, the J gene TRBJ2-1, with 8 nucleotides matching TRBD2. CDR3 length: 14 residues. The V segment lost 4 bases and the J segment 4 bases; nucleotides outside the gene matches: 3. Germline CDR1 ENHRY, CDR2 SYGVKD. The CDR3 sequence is CAISGSGSYNEQFF. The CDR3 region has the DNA TGTGCCATCAGTGGGAGCGGGAGTTACAATGAGCAGTTCTTC.

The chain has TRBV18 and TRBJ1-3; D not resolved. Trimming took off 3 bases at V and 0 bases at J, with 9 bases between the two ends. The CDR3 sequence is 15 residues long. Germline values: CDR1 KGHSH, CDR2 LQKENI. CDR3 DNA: TGTGCCAGCTCACCCGGTGAGGTCTCTGGAAACACCATATATTTT. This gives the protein CASSPGEVSGNTIYF.

CDR3 sequence: CSVGDRANYGYTF. For the CDR3, the DNA is TGCAGCGTTGGGGACAGAGCTAACTATGGCTACACCTTC. V usage is TRBV29-1 and J usage is TRBJ1-2; the match to TRBD1 covers 7 bases. The length of the CDR3 is 13 residues. Germline CDR1 reads SQVTM; CDR2 reads ANQGSEA. The J segment lost 0 bases and the V segment lost 4 bases, leaving 2 bases of the junction unmatched.

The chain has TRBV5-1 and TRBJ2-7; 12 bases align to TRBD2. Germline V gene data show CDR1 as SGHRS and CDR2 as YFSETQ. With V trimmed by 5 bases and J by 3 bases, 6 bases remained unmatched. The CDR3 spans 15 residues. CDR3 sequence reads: CASSRTSGTFYEQYF. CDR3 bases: TGCGCCAGCAGTCGGACTAGCGGGACGTTCTACGAGCAGTACTTC.

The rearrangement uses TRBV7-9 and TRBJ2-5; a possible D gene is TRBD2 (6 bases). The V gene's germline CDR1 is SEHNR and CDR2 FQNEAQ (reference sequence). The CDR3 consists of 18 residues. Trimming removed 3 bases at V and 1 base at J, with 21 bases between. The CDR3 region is CASSFNRRGNAGQETQYF. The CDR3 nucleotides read TGTGCCAGCAGCTTCAATCGACGGGGGAACGCGGGCCAAGAGACCCAGTACTTC.